The 17 T cell receptor beta chains listed next were all sequenced from one sample in a study of cytomegalovirus exposure and HLA in healthy donors. PCR used 60 Vbeta primers and 13 Jbeta primers. TCRdb's copy holds only in-frame clones and misses some; the assay was immunoSEQ multiplex PCR. The sample has some 99,000 clones, around 70% seen once; the top ten hold roughly 5.5%. Sequencing was carried out using PBMCs. The receptors originated from a woman in her seventies in good health and CMV-seropositive.

This clone was detected a few times. J is TRBJ1-5 and V is TRBV5-6; no clear D gene. Trimming cost V 0 bases and J 2 bases, with 9 bases left between them. CDR3 length: 15 residues. CDR1 and CDR2 from the germline V gene are SGHDT and YYEEEE. The CDR3 DNA reads as TGTGCCAGCAGCTTGGGCGGGCCTGGCAATCAGCCCCAGCATTTT. It yields the protein CASSLGGPGNQPQHF.

This chain connects TRBV7-2 to TRBJ2-5, with 12 bases identical to TRBD2. V trimming: 4 bases; J trimming: 5 bases; junction bases outside the gene matches: 5. This CDR3 comprises 15 residues. Germline V CDR1 and CDR2: SGHTA, FQGNSA. The CDR3 here is CASSSSGGADETQYF. DNA of the CDR3: TGTGCCAGCAGCTCTAGCGGGGGGGCCGATGAGACCCAGTACTTC.

This clone was seen once. This sequence joins TRBV30 and TRBJ1-1; TRBD1 aligns across 8 bases. Looked up from germline, CDR1 is GTSNPN and CDR2 is SVGIG (reference sequence). The CDR3 runs to 11 residues. After removal of 8 bases from V and 1 base from J, the junction contained 0 bases not matched to a gene. The CDR3 DNA follows: TGTGCCGGACAGGGGAACACTGAAGCTTTCTTT. Translated: CAGQGNTEAFF.

This sequence joins TRBV11-2 and TRBJ2-5; 10 bases are a match to TRBD2. V lost 2 bases and J lost 2; bases outside the gene matches: 14. Germline CDR1 SGHAT, CDR2 FQNNGV. CDR3 length equals 19 residues. Here the CDR3 DNA reads TGTGCCAGCAGCTTAAGGTGGACTAGCGGCCGAATTAAACAAGAGACCCAGTACTTC. Its protein is CASSLRWTSGRIKQETQYF. Full variable domain (remainder filled in from reference TRBV11-2 and TRBJ2-5): EAGVAQSPRYKIIEKRQSVAFWCNPISGHATLYWYQQILGQGPKLLIQFQNNGVVDDSQLPKDRFSAERLKGVDSTLKIQPAKLEDSAVYLCASSLRWTSGRIKQETQYFGPGTRLLVL.

The chain combines TRBV9 with TRBJ2-5; 10 nucleotides match TRBD2. Germline V lookup: CDR1 SGDLS, CDR2 YYNGEE. This CDR3 has 17 amino acids. With V trimmed by 0 bases and J by 4 bases, 9 bases remained unmatched. In DNA, the CDR3 is TGTGCCAGCAGCGTAGGAGCGGGGGGGCCGGGGGGAGAGACCCAGTACTTC. It yields the protein CASSVGAGGPGGETQYF.

The rearrangement uses TRBV4-2 and TRBJ2-1, with 14 bases matching TRBD2. Losses at the gene ends were 3 bases for V and 5 bases for J; bases not matched to a gene: 18. The germline gives CDR1 LGHNA, CDR2 YNFKEQ. The CDR3 runs 21 residues. CDR3 in amino acids: CASSHATGTSGGWAGHNEQFF. The CDR3 DNA is TGTGCCAGCAGCCATGCAACCGGGACTAGCGGGGGCTGGGCCGGACACAATGAGCAGTTCTTC.

The V call is TRBV5-1, the J call TRBJ2-1; the D gene is possibly TRBD2 (6 bases). Trimming shortened V by 4 bases and J by 0 bases, and 14 bases separated the two germline ends. The germline CDR1 and CDR2 sequences are SGHRS and YFSETQ. The CDR3 is made up of 16 amino acids. The CDR3 loop is CASSPGGGSSYNEQFF. The CDR3 DNA reads as TGCGCCAGCAGCCCCGGAGGAGGGAGCTCCTACAATGAGCAGTTCTTC.

The genes are TRBV15 and TRBJ1-2; TRBD1 agrees at 9 bases. Germline assignment: CDR1 LNHNV and CDR2 YYDKDF (reference sequence). CDR3 size: 14 residues. Unmatched junction bases numbered 0, after V lost 3 bases and J lost 1 base. CDR3 DNA sequence: TGTGCCACCAGCAGGACAGGGGGTAACTATGGCTACACCTTC. Amino acid sequence: CATSRTGGNYGYTF. The full variable domain, with the rest looked up from reference TRBV15 and TRBJ1-2, is DAMVIQNPRYQVTQFGKPVTLSCSQTLNHNVMYWYQQKSSQAPKLLFHYYDKDFNNEADTPDNFQSRRPNTSFCFLDIRSPGLGDTAMYLCATSRTGGNYGYTFGSGTRLTVV.

The chain joins TRBV29-1 to TRBJ2-2; the D gene is possibly TRBD2 (5 bases). Germline CDR1 SQVTM, CDR2 ANQGSEA. The CDR3 loop spans 12 amino acids. Trimming took off 4 bases at V and 6 bases at J, with 9 bases between the two ends. The CDR3 bases are TGCAGCGTTGGGGAGCGCGCCGGGGAGCTGTTTTTT. Translation gives CSVGERAGELFF.

The chain has TRBV9 and TRBJ2-5; D uncertain. CDR1 and CDR2 (germline): SGDLS, YYNGEE. V gave up 0 bases and J gave up 1 base, with 4 bases separating them. CDR3 length: 13 residues. The CDR3 reads CASSVASQETQYF. In DNA, the CDR3 is TGTGCCAGCAGCGTAGCCAGCCAAGAGACCCAGTACTTC.

The V and J genes are TRBV4-2 and TRBJ2-7; tentatively, D is TRBD2 (6 bases). This CDR3 has 15 residues. V lost 0 bases and J 2 bases, leaving 11 bases between the germline ends. In germline, CDR1 is LGHNA, CDR2 YNFKEQ. CDR3 loop: CASSQEPGVAYEQYF. CDR3 nucleotides: TGTGCCAGCAGCCAAGAACCGGGGGTCGCCTACGAGCAGTACTTC.

The gene calls are TRBV5-6 and TRBJ1-2, with no clear D. This CDR3 spans 14 amino acids. V lost 4 bases to trimming and J lost 2 bases, with 12 bases between them. Germline CDR1 reads SGHDT; CDR2 reads YYEEEE. CDR3 in DNA: TGTGCCAGCAGCACCTCGGCGGGGAACTATGGCTACACCTTC. Its protein is CASSTSAGNYGYTF.

The J gene is TRBJ1-1, the V gene TRBV5-4; TRBD1 aligns across 7 bases. The CDR3 length is 16 residues. Trimming at V came to 4 bases and at J to 6 bases, leaving 15 bases not matched to a gene. Germline V gene data show CDR1 as SGHNT and CDR2 as YYREEE (reference sequence). The CDR3 DNA reads as TGTGCCAGCAGCCCGACAGGGCGAAGTCCTATCCCTGAAGCTTTCTTT. This sequence encodes CASSPTGRSPIPEAFF.

V is TRBV19 and J is TRBJ1-1; 8 bases are shared with TRBD1. CDR3 length: 15 amino acids. V shed 6 bases and J 4 bases; nucleotides not matched to a gene: 10. Germline CDR1 reads LNHDA; CDR2 reads SQIVND (reference sequence). The CDR3 DNA is TGTGCCAGTAGGGGATACTGGACAGGGAGCACTGAAGCTTTCTTT. Its protein product is CASRGYWTGSTEAFF.

Only a few counts were recorded for this clone. The chain recombines TRBV4-1 with TRBJ2-1; 11 bases are shared with TRBD1. Germline V gene data show CDR1 as MGHRA and CDR2 as YSYEKL. The CDR3 is 17 amino acids. The V gene end was trimmed by 4 bases and the J gene end by 10 bases; junction bases not matched to a gene: 15. CDR3 nucleotide sequence: TGCGCCAGCAGCCTCCGCCGCGGGACAGGGGGGGACACGGAGCAGTTCTTC. Translation: CASSLRRGTGGDTEQFF.

This chain joins TRBV5-5 and TRBJ1-6; TRBD1 agrees at 9 bases. V gave up 4 bases and J gave up 5 bases; unmatched junction bases: 4. Germline CDR1 reads SGHKS; CDR2 reads YYEKEE (reference sequence). This CDR3 comprises 15 residues. The CDR3 sequence: CASSDRQGDNSPLHF. CDR3 bases: TGTGCCAGCAGCGATCGACAGGGGGATAATTCACCCCTCCACTTT.

A few counts support this clone. The chain employs TRBV5-4 and TRBJ2-1; 8 positions agree with TRBD2. Losses at the gene ends were 4 bases for V and 8 bases for J; bases not matched to a gene: 8. Germline V gene data show CDR1 as SGHNT and CDR2 as YYREEE (reference sequence). CDR3 length: 14 amino acids. This CDR3 reads CASSTGLDSHEQFF. CDR3 in DNA: TGTGCCAGCAGCACGGGACTAGATTCCCATGAGCAGTTCTTC.